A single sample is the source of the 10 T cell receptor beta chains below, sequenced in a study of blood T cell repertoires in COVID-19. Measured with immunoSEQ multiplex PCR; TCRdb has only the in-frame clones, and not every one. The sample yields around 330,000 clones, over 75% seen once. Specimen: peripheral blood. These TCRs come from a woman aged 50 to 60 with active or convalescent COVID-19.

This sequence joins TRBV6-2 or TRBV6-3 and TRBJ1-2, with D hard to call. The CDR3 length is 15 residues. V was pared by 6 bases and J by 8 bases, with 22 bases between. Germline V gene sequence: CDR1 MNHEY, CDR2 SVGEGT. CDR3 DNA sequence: TGTGCCAGCAGCCAGGAAGCGATCGGCGGCGGAGGCTACACCTTC. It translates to CASSQEAIGGGGYTF.

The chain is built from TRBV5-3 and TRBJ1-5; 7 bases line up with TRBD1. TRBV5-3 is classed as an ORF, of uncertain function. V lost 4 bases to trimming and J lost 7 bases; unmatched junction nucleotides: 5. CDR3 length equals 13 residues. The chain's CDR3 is CARSQYRGQPQHF. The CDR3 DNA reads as TGTGCCAGAAGCCAATACAGGGGACAGCCCCAGCATTTT.

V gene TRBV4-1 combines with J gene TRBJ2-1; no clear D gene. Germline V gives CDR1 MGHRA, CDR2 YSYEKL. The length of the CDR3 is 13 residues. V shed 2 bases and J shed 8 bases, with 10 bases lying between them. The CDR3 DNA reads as TGCGCCAGCAGCCAATATCCCCGGGATGAGCAGTTCTTC. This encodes CASSQYPRDEQFF.

CDR3 residues: CASSQDGPWSGSGTGELFF. The CDR3 DNA is TGTGCCAGCAGCCAAGATGGCCCCTGGAGCGGGAGTGGTACCGGGGAGCTGTTTTTT. The chain employs TRBV3-1 (or the pseudogene TRBV3-2) and TRBJ2-2, with 8 nucleotides matching TRBD2. This CDR3 contains 19 residues. Trimming removed 0 bases from V and 5 bases from J; junction bases left unmatched: 14. Germline CDR1 reads LGHDT; CDR2 reads YNNKEL (reference sequence).

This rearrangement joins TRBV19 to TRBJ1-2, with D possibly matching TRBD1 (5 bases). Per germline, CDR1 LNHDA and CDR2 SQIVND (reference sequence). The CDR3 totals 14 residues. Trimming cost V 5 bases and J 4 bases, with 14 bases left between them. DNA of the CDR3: TGTGCCAGTAGTCTCGGGGGTGGGATCTATGGCTACACCTTC. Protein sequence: CASSLGGGIYGYTF.

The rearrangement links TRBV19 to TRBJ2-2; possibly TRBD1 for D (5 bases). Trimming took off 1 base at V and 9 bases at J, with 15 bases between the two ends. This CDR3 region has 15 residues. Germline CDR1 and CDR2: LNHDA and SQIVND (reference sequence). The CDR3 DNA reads TGTGCCAGTAGTATAGCTTCCAGGGAACACCGGGAGCTGTTTTTT. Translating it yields CASSIASREHRELFF.

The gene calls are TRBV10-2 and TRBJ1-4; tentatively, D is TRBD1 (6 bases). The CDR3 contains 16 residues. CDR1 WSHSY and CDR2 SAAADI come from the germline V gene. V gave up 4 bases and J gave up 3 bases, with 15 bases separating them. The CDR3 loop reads CASSAVYREANEKLFF. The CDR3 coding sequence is TGCGCCAGCAGTGCCGTTTACAGGGAAGCTAATGAAAAACTGTTTTTT.

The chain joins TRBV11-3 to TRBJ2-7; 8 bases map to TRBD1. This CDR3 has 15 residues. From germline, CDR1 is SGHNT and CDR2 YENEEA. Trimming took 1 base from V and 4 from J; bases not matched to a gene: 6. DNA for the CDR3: TGTGCCAGCAGCTTAGTCACAGGGGGTGGGTACGAGCAGTACTTC. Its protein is CASSLVTGGGYEQYF.

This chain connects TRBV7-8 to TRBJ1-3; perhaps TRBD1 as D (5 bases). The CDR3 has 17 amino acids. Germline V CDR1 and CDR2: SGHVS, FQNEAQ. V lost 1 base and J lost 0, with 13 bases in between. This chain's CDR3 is CASSLGRRGISGNTIYF. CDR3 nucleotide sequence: TGTGCCAGCAGCTTAGGGCGAAGGGGTATCTCTGGAAACACCATATATTTT. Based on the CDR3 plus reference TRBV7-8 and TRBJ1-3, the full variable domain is GAGVSQSPRYKVAKRGQDVALRCDPISGHVSLFWYQQALGQGPEFLTYFQNEAQLDKSGLPSDRFFAERPEGSVSTLKIQRTQQEDSAVYLCASSLGRRGISGNTIYFGEGSWLTVV.

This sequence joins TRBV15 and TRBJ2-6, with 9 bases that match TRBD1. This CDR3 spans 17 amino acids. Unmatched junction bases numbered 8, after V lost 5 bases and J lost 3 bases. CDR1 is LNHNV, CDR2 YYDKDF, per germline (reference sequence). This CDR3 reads CATSVRGQGRGANVLTF. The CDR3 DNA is TGTGCCACCAGCGTCCGGGGACAGGGTCGTGGGGCCAACGTCCTGACTTTC.